Below, 18 T cell receptor beta chains from the same sample are listed, as sequenced in a study of blood T cell repertoires in COVID-19. Profiled with immunoSEQ multiplex PCR; TCRdb holds only in-frame clones, not every one. The table shows under 300,000 clones, with 81% occurring only once. What was sequenced was peripheral blood. The receptors here all came from a woman aged 55-70 years with active or convalescent COVID-19.

The J gene is TRBJ1-4, the V gene TRBV19; D is possibly TRBD1 (5 bases). CDR1 and CDR2 from the germline V gene are LNHDA and SQIVND (reference sequence). Trimming took 6 bases from V and 0 from J, leaving 11 bases between them. This CDR3 region has 15 residues. The CDR3: CASSYRPATNEKLFF. CDR3 in DNA: TGTGCCAGTAGCTACAGGCCCGCAACTAATGAAAAACTGTTTTTT.

The CDR3: CASKPGQGALGYTF. CDR3 DNA sequence: TGTGCCAGCAAGCCAGGACAGGGGGCGCTGGGCTACACCTTC. The V call is TRBV27, the J call TRBJ1-2, with 11 bases that match TRBD1. Germline V gives CDR1 MNHEY, CDR2 SMNVEV (reference sequence). Trimming removed 7 bases from V and 8 bases from J; junction bases left unmatched: 9. CDR3 length equals 14 residues.

This rearrangement joins TRBV19 to TRBJ1-5; tentatively, D is TRBD1 (5 bases). Trimming stripped 4 bases from V and 0 bases from J, with 13 bases between. The germline V gene has CDR1 LNHDA and CDR2 SQIVND (reference sequence). The CDR3 consists of 16 residues. CDR3 coding DNA: TGTGCCAGTAGTAGCGACAGTGCCGATAGCAATCAGCCCCAGCATTTT. Its protein is CASSSDSADSNQPQHF.

V usage is TRBV6-5 and J usage is TRBJ1-1; 7 bases match TRBD1. Germline lookup yields CDR1 MNHEY and CDR2 SVGAGI. The V segment lost 6 bases and the J segment 6 bases; nucleotides outside the gene matches: 10. The CDR3 has 14 residues. The CDR3 coding sequence is TGTGCCAGCAGAGTAAGGACAGGTCCGCCTGAAGCTTTCTTT. Translation gives CASRVRTGPPEAFF.

Only one count was recorded for this clone. The rearrangement joins TRBV29-1 to TRBJ2-7; D is perhaps TRBD2 (5 bases). The CDR3 is made up of 13 amino acids. CDR1 and CDR2 (germline): SQVTM, ANQGSEA. With 7 bases removed from V and 0 bases from J, the gap between germline ends came to 13 bases. CDR3 amino acids: CSALGGPSYEQYF. The CDR3, as DNA: TGCAGCGCCCTCGGCGGGCCCTCCTACGAGCAGTACTTC.

V and J are TRBV6-5 and TRBJ2-1, with 8 bases matching TRBD2. Germline lookup yields CDR1 MNHEY and CDR2 SVGAGI. V lost 2 bases, J lost 9 bases, and 3 bases stayed unmatched. This CDR3 spans 13 amino acids. CDR3 bases: TGTGCCAGCAGTTACCGGGGGGGCGGTGAGCAGTTCTTC. Translated, it gives CASSYRGGGEQFF.

This clone was detected a few times. V gene TRBV27 combines with J gene TRBJ1-2; 11 bases agree with TRBD1. Trimming removed 6 bases from V and 7 bases from J; junction bases left unmatched: 10. Per germline, CDR1 MNHEY and CDR2 SMNVEV (reference sequence). The CDR3 covers 15 residues. This chain's CDR3 is CASSNRFGTGGGYTF. CDR3 nucleotide sequence: TGTGCCAGCAGCAATCGTTTCGGGACAGGGGGTGGCTACACCTTC.

The chain combines TRBV3-1 (or the pseudogene TRBV3-2) with TRBJ1-4; 7 positions match TRBD1. Germline CDR1 is LGHDT and CDR2 is YNNKEL (reference sequence). The ends lost 5 bases at V and 8 bases at J; junction bases unmatched: 11. This CDR3 comprises 15 residues. The CDR3 here is CASSTSTGSIEKLFF. DNA of the CDR3: TGTGCCAGCAGCACCTCGACAGGGAGTATCGAAAAACTGTTTTTT.

This clone was counted a few times. J is TRBJ1-3 and V is TRBV5-1; 7 bases fit TRBD1. This CDR3 contains 15 residues. Germline-derived CDR1 and CDR2 are SGHRS and YFSETQ. V shed 6 bases, J shed 5 bases, and the junction held 11 bases outside the gene matches. CDR3 loop: CASKLWDSPRNTIYF. In DNA, the CDR3 is TGCGCCAGCAAACTCTGGGACAGCCCAAGAAACACCATATATTTT.

The V call is TRBV6-5, the J call TRBJ1-2; maybe TRBD1 (6 bases). Germline values: CDR1 MNHEY, CDR2 SVGAGI. V lost 7 bases and J lost 6, with 21 bases in between. This CDR3 spans 15 amino acids. The CDR3 spells CASTKLQGGGNGYTF. In nucleotides, the CDR3 is TGTGCCAGCACCAAACTACAGGGCGGTGGAAATGGCTACACCTTC.

This chain uses TRBV7-3 with TRBJ1-5, with unresolved D. Germline CDR1 SGHTA, CDR2 FQGTGA. CDR3 size: 13 residues. V gave up 6 bases and J gave up 5 bases, with 11 bases separating them. The CDR3 region is CASRRDGDQPQHF. In DNA, the CDR3 is TGTGCCAGCAGGAGGGATGGTGATCAGCCCCAGCATTTT.

The chain couples TRBV10-3 to TRBJ2-6; D unclear. The germline CDR1 and CDR2 sequences are ENHRY and SYGVKD. Trimming pared 4 bases from V and 0 bases from J, leaving 7 bases between. This CDR3 is built from 15 residues. The CDR3 bases are TGTGCCATCAGTGCTCTTAGCTCTGGGGCCAACGTCCTGACTTTC. Its translation is CAISALSSGANVLTF.

V usage is TRBV6-5 and J usage is TRBJ1-5, with 7 bases that match TRBD1. The CDR3 extends over 13 amino acids. V was clipped by 6 bases and J by 4 bases; unmatched bases: 3. Germline CDR1 reads MNHEY; CDR2 reads SVGAGI. CDR3 coding DNA: TGTGCCAGCAGGCGGACAGGTAATCAGCCCCAGCATTTT. Translated, it gives CASRRTGNQPQHF.

This chain joins TRBV12-5 and TRBJ2-5, with TRBD2 matching 15 bases. J was trimmed by 5 bases and V by 5 bases; bases with no gene match: 6. The CDR3 covers 16 residues. Germline CDR1 is LGHNT and CDR2 is FRNRAP. CDR3 nucleotides: TGTGCTAGTGGTCCCGGGACTAGCGGGGGGTTGGAGACCCAGTACTTC. This encodes CASGPGTSGGLETQYF. The full variable domain, rest sourced from reference TRBV12-5 and TRBJ2-5, is DARVTQTPRHKVTEMGQEVTMRCQPILGHNTVFWYRQTMMQGLELLAYFRNRAPLDDSGMPKDRFSAEMPDATLATLKIQPSEPRDSAVYFCASGPGTSGGLETQYFGPGTRLLVL.

V is TRBV18 and J is TRBJ2-6, with D possibly TRBD1 on 6 matching bases. Per germline, CDR1 KGHSH and CDR2 LQKENI. Trimming took off 5 bases at V and 0 bases at J, with 20 bases between the two ends. The length of the CDR3 is 19 residues. The CDR3 is CASSETGQGSYSGANVLTF. The CDR3 DNA reads TGTGCCAGCTCAGAAACCGGGCAGGGGAGTTACTCTGGGGCCAACGTCCTGACTTTC. Complete variable domain (other parts from reference TRBV18 and TRBJ2-6): NAGVMQNPRHLVRRRGQEARLRCSPMKGHSHVYWYRQLPEEGLKFMVYLQKENIIDESGMPKERFSAEFPKEGPSILRIQQVVRGDSAAYFCASSETGQGSYSGANVLTFGAGSRLTVL.

This clone turned up a few times. The V gene is TRBV11-2, the J gene TRBJ2-1, with 13 positions matching TRBD2. The CDR3 runs to 15 residues. J was trimmed by 7 bases and V by 3 bases; bases with no gene match: 3. Germline loops: CDR1 SGHAT, CDR2 FQNNGV. The CDR3 spells CASSLGLAGSNEQFF. CDR3 DNA: TGTGCCAGCAGCTTGGGACTAGCGGGGAGTAATGAGCAGTTCTTC.

This clone showed up just a few times. This chain links TRBV7-2 with TRBJ2-1; 9 bases align to TRBD2. The CDR3 spans 17 residues. With 0 bases clipped from V and 4 bases from J, the junction kept 7 bases outside the gene matches. Germline CDR1 is SGHTA and CDR2 is FQGNSA. CDR3 in amino acids: CASSLALRLAGYNEQFF. The CDR3 DNA reads TGTGCCAGCAGCTTAGCGCTCCGGCTAGCGGGGTACAATGAGCAGTTCTTC.

V gene TRBV7-9 combines with J gene TRBJ2-7, with 8 bases identical to TRBD1. The CDR3 loop spans 15 amino acids. Trimming removed 5 bases from V and 2 bases from J; junction bases left unmatched: 8. Germline CDR1 is SEHNR and CDR2 is FQNEAQ (reference sequence). Here the CDR3 reads CASSVMTGAAYEQYF. The CDR3 DNA sequence: TGTGCCAGCAGCGTTATGACAGGGGCGGCCTACGAGCAGTACTTC.